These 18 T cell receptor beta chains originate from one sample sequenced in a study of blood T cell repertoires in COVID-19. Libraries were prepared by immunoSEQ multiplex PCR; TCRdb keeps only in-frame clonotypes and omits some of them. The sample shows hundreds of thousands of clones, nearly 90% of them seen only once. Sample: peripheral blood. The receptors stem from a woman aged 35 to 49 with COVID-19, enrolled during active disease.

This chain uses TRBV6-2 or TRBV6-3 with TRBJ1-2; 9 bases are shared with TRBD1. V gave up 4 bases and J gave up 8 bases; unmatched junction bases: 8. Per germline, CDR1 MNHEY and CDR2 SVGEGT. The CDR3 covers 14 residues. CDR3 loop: CASSSDRGRGGYTF. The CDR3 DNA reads TGTGCCAGCAGTTCGGACAGGGGACGGGGAGGCTACACCTTC.

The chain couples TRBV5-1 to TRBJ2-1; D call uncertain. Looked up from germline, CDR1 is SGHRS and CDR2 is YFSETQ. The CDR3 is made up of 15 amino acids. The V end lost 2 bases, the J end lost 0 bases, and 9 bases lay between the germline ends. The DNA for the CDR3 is TGCGCCAGCAGCTTACAGACGAGCTCCTACAATGAGCAGTTCTTC. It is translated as CASSLQTSSYNEQFF.

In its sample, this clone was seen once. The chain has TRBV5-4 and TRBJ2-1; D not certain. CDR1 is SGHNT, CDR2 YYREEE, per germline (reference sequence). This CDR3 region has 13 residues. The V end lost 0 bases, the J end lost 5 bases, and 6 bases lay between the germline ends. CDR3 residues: CASSLDTNNEQFF. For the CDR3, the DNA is TGTGCCAGCAGCTTGGACACCAACAATGAGCAGTTCTTC.

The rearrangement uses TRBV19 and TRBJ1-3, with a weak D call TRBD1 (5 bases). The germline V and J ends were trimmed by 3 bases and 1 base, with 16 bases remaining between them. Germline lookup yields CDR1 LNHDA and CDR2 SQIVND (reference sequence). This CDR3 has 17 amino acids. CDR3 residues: CASSMYQGLGSGNTIYF. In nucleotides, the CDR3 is TGTGCCAGTAGTATGTATCAGGGTTTGGGGTCTGGAAACACCATATATTTT.

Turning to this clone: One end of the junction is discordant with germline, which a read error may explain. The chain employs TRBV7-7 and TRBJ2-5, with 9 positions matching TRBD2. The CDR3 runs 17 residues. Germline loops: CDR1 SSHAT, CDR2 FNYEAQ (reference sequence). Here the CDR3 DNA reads TGTGCTAGCAGCTTAGGACTCCAGCGGGGGGCCCAAGAGACCCAGTACTTC. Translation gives CASSLGLQRGAQETQYF. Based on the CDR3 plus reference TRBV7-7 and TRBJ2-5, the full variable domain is GAGVSQSPRYKVTKRGQDVTLRCDPISSHATLYWYQQALGQGPEFLTYFNYEAQPDKSGLPSDRFSAERPEGSISTLTIQRTEQRDSAMYRCASSLGLQRGAQETQYFGPGTRLLVL.

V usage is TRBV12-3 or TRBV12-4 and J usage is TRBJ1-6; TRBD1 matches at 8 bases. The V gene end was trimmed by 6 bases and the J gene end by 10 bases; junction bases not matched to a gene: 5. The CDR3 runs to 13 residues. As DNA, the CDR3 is TGTGCCAGCAGCCGAGGACAGGGATCACCCCTCCACTTT. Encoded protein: CASSRGQGSPLHF.

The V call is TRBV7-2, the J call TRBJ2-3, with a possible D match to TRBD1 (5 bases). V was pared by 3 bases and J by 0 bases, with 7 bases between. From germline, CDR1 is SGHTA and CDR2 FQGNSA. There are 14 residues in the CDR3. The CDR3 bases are TGTGCCAGCAGCTTCGACAGCAGCACAGATACGCAGTATTTT. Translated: CASSFDSSTDTQYF.

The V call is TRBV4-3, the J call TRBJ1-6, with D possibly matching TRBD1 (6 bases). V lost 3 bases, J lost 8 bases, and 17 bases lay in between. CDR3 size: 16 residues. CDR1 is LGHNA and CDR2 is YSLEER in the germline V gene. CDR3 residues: CASSQGAGSSDSPLHF. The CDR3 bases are TGCGCCAGCAGCCAGGGGGCAGGGAGTTCGGATTCACCCCTCCACTTT.

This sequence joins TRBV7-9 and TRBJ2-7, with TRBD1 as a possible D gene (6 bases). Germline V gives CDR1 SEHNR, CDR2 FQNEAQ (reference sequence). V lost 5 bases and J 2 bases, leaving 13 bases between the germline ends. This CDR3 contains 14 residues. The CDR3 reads CASSPETGTYEQYF. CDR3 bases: TGTGCCAGCAGCCCCGAGACAGGAACCTACGAGCAGTACTTC.

CDR3 sequence: CASSYGTGEGMNTEAFF. In nucleotides, the CDR3 is TGTGCCAGCAGTTACGGGACAGGCGAGGGGATGAACACTGAAGCTTTCTTT. This rearrangement joins TRBV6-2 or TRBV6-3 to TRBJ1-1; TRBD1 agrees at 8 bases. Germline V gene data show CDR1 as MNHEY and CDR2 as SVGEGT. This CDR3 region has 17 residues. V was clipped by 2 bases and J by 0 bases; unmatched bases: 8.

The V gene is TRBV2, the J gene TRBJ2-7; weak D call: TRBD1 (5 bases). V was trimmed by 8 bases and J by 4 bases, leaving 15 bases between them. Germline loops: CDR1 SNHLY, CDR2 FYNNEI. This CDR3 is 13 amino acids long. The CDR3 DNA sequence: TGTGCCAGCGTAAGAGACCAGGGTTACGAGCAGTACTTC. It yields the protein CASVRDQGYEQYF.

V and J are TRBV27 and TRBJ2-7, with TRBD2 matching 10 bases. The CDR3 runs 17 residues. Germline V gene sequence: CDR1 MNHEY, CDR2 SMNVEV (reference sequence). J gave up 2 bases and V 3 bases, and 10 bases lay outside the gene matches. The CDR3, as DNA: TGTGCCAGCAGTTTTCATCCGCCCGGGACTAGCGCCTACGAGCAGTACTTC. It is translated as CASSFHPPGTSAYEQYF.

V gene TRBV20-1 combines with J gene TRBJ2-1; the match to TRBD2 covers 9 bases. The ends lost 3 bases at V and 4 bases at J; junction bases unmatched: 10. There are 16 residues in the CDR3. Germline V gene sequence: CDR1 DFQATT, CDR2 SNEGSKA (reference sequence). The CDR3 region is CSASLGAGGLYNEQFF. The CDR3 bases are TGCAGTGCTAGTCTCGGGGCGGGAGGGCTGTACAATGAGCAGTTCTTC.

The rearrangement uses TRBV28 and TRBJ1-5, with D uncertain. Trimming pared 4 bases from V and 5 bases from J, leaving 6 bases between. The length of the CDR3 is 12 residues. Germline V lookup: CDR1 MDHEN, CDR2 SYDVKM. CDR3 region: CASSSSHQPQHF. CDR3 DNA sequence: TGTGCCAGCAGTTCTTCTCATCAGCCCCAGCATTTT.

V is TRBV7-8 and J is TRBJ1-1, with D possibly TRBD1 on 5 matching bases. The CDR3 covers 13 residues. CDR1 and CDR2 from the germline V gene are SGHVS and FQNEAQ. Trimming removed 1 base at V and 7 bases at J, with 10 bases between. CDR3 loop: CASSLVGQGEAFF. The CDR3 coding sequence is TGTGCCAGCAGCTTAGTCGGGCAGGGTGAAGCTTTCTTT.

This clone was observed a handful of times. CDR3 sequence (DNA): TGCAGCGTCGTTGACAGGGCGTGGACTGAAGCTTTCTTT. Translating it yields CSVVDRAWTEAFF. The genes are TRBV29-1 and TRBJ1-1, with 7 bases matching TRBD1. Germline values: CDR1 SQVTM, CDR2 ANQGSEA. V lost 6 bases to trimming and J lost 5 bases; unmatched junction nucleotides: 9. The CDR3 is 13 residues long.

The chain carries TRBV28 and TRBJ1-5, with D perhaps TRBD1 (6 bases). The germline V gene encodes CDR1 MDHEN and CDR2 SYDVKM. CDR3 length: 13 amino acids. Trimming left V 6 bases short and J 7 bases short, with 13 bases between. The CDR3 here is CASRLQGGQPQHF. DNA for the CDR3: TGTGCCAGCAGGTTACAGGGTGGCCAGCCCCAGCATTTT.

The CDR3 sequence: CAAQGGGANEQFF. The CDR3 DNA follows: TGTGCCGCGCAGGGAGGGGGGGCTAATGAGCAGTTCTTC. The V and J genes are TRBV4-2 and TRBJ2-1; D is perhaps TRBD2 (7 bases). The V gene's germline CDR1 is LGHNA and CDR2 YNFKEQ. Trimming took 11 bases from V and 7 from J, leaving 18 bases between them. This CDR3 has 13 residues.